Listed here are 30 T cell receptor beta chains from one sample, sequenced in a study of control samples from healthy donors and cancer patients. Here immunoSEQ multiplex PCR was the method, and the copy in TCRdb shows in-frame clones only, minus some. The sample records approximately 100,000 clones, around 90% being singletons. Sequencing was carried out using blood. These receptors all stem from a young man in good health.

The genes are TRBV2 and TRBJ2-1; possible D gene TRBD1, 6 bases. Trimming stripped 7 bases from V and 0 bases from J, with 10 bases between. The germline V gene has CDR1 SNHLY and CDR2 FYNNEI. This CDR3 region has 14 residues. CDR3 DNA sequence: TGTGCCAGCAAACAGGACAGCTCCTACAATGAGCAGTTCTTC. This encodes CASKQDSSYNEQFF.

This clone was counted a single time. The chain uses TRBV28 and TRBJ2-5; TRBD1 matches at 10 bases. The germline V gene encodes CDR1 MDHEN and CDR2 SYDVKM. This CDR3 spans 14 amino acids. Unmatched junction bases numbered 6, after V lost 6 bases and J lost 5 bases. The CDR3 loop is CASSSTGGGETQYF. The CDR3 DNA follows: TGTGCCAGCAGCTCGACAGGGGGCGGCGAGACCCAGTACTTC. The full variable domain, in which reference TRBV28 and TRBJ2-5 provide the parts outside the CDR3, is DVKVTQSSRYLVKRTGEKVFLECVQDMDHENMFWYRQDPGLGLRLIYFSYDVKMKEKGDIPEGYSVSREKKERFSLILESASTNQTSMYLCASSSTGGGETQYFGPGTRLLVL.

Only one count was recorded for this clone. CDR3 nucleotides: TGTGCCAGCAGCCACTTACAAGCGAGGGGTAACTATGGCTACACCTTC. This translates into CASSHLQARGNYGYTF. The gene calls are TRBV14 and TRBJ1-2; weak D call: TRBD1 (5 bases). The length of the CDR3 is 16 residues. The V and J ends lost 3 bases and 1 base respectively, with 15 bases between them. CDR1 is SGHDN, CDR2 FVKESK, per germline.

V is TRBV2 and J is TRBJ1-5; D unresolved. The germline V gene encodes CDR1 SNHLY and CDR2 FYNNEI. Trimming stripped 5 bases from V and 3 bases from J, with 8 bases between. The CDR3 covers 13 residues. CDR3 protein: CASSMDYNQPQHF. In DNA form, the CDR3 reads TGTGCCAGCAGTATGGACTACAATCAGCCCCAGCATTTT.

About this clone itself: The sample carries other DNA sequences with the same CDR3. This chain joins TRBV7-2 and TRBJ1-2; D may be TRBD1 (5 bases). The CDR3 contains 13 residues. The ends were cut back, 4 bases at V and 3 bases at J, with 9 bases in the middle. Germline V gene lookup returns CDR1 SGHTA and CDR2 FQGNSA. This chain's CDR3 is CASSSGTDYGYTF. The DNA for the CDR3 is TGTGCCAGCAGCTCTGGGACGGACTATGGCTACACCTTC.

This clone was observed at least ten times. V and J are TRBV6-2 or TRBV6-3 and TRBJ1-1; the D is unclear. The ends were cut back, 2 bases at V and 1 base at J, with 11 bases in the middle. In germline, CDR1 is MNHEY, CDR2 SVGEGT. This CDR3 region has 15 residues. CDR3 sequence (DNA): TGTGCCAGCAGTTACCGGGAGCCCTGGAACACTGAAGCTTTCTTT. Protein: CASSYREPWNTEAFF.

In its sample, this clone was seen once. CDR3 in amino acids: CASSVVGTVSTGELFF. The CDR3 DNA sequence: TGTGCCAGCAGCGTTGTCGGGACAGTTTCCACCGGGGAGCTGTTTTTT. The rearrangement uses TRBV9 and TRBJ2-2; 7 bases align to TRBD1. This CDR3 has 16 amino acids. V gave up 2 bases and J gave up 4 bases; unmatched junction bases: 8. Looked up from germline, CDR1 is SGDLS and CDR2 is YYNGEE.

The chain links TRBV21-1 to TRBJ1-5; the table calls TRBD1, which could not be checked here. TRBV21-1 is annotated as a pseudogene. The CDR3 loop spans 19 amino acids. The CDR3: CARNKRGTGLRWCNQPQHF. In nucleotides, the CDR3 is TGTGCCAGGAATAAACGAGGGACAGGCCTAAGGTGGTGCAATCAGCCCCAGCATTTT.

The CDR3 reads CATSDSLFGKLGNQPQHF. CDR3 DNA: TGTGCCACCAGTGATTCCCTGTTTGGGAAGCTTGGCAATCAGCCCCAGCATTTT. This chain links TRBV24-1 with TRBJ1-5, with no clear D. The V gene's germline CDR1 is KGHDR and CDR2 SFDVKD. The CDR3 runs 18 residues. Trimming took 2 bases from V and 2 from J, leaving 18 bases between them.

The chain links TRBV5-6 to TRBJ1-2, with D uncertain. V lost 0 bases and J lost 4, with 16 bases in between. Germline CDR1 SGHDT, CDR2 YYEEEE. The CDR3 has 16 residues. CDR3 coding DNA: TGTGCCAGCAGCTTGGCCTCGTGGAGAGAATTCTATGGCTACACCTTC. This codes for CASSLASWREFYGYTF. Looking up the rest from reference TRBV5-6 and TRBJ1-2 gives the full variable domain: DAGVTQSPTHLIKTRGQQVTLRCSPKSGHDTVSWYQQALGQGPQFIFQYYEEEERQRGNFPDRFSGHQFPNYSSELNVNALLLGDSALYLCASSLASWREFYGYTFGSGTRLTVV.

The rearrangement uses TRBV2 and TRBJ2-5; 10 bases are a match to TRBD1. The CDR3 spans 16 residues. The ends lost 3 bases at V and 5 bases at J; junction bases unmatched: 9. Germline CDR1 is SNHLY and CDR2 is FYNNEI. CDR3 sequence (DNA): TGTGCCAGCAGTGATAGGACAGGGGGAAGAGGGGAGACCCAGTACTTC. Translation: CASSDRTGGRGETQYF.

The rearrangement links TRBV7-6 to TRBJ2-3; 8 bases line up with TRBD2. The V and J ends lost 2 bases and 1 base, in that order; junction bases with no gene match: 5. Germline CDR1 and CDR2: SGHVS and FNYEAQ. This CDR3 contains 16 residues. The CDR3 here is CASSLRGRPRTDTQYF. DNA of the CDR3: TGTGCCAGCAGCTTACGCGGGAGGCCCCGCACAGATACGCAGTATTTT.

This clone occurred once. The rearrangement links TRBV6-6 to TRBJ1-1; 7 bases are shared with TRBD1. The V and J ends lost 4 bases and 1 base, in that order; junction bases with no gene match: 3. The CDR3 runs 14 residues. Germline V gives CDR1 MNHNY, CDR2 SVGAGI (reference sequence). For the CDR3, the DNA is TGTGCCAGCAGTTCAGGGGGACGGAACACTGAAGCTTTCTTT. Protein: CASSSGGRNTEAFF.

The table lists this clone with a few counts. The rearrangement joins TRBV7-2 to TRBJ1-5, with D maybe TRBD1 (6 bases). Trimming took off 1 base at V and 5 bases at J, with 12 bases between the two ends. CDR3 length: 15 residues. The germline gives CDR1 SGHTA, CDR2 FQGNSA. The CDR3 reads CASSLEQGTYQPQHF. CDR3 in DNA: TGTGCCAGCAGCTTAGAACAGGGAACTTATCAGCCCCAGCATTTT. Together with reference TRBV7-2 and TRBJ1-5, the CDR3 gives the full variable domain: GAGVSQSPSNKVTEKGKDVELRCDPISGHTALYWYRQSLGQGLEFLIYFQGNSAPDKSGLPSDRFSAERTGGSVSTLTIQRTQQEDSAVYLCASSLEQGTYQPQHFGDGTRLSIL.

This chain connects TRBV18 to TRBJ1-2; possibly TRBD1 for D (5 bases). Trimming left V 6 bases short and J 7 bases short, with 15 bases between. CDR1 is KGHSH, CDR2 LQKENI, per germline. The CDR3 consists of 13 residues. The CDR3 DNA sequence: TGTGCCAGCTCGCCGGAGGGGTTGTTTGGCTACACCTTC. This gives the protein CASSPEGLFGYTF.

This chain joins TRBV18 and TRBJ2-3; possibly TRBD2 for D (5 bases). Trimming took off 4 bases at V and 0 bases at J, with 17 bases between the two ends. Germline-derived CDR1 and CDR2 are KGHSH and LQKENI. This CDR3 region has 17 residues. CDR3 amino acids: CASSQRRSRTSTDTQYF. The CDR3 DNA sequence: TGTGCCAGCTCACAGCGGCGGTCGCGGACTAGCACAGATACGCAGTATTTT.

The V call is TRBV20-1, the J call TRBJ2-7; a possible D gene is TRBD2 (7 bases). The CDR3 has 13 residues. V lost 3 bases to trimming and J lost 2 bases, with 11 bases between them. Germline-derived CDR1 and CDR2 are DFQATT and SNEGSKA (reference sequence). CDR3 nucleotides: TGCAGTGCTAGTTGGGGGGGGCCCTACGAGCAGTACTTC. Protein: CSASWGGPYEQYF.

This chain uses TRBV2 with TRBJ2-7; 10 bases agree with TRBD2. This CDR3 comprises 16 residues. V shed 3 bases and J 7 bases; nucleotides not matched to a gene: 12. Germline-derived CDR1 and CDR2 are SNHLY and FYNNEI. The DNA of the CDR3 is TGTGCCAGCAGTGAGGACCCACTAGCGGGAACGGGGGAGCAGTACTTC. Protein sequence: CASSEDPLAGTGEQYF. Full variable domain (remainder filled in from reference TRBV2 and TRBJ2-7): EPEVTQTPSHQVTQMGQEVILRCVPISNHLYFYWYRQILGQKVEFLVSFYNNEISEKSEIFDDQFSVERPDGSNFTLKIRSTKLEDSAMYFCASSEDPLAGTGEQYFGPGTRLTVT.

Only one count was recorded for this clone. Here the CDR3 reads CASSLIRRHEAFF. The CDR3 DNA reads as TGTGCCAGCAGTTTGATCAGGCGACATGAAGCTTTCTTT. This chain links TRBV28 with TRBJ1-1; unclear D gene. CDR3 length: 13 residues. From germline, CDR1 is MDHEN and CDR2 SYDVKM. Trimming removed 3 bases at V and 7 bases at J, with 12 bases between.

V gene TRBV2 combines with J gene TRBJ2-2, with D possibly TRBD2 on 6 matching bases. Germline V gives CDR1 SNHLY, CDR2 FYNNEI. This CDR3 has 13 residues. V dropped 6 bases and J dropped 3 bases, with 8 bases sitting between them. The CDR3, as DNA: TGTGCCAGCAGAGCGGGTCACACCGGGGAGCTGTTTTTT. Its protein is CASRAGHTGELFF.

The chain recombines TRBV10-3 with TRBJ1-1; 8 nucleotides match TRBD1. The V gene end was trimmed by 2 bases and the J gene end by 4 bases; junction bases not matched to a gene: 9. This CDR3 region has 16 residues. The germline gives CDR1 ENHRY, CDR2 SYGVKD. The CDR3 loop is CAISEGQGRRSTEAFF. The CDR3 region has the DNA TGTGCCATCAGTGAGGGACAGGGAAGGAGAAGCACTGAAGCTTTCTTT.

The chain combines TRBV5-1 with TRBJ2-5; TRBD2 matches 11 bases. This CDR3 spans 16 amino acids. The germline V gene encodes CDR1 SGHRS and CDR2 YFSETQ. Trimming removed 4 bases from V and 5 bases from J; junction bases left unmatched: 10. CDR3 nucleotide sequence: TGCGCCAGCAGCCCCGGGCCTAGCGGGAGGATGGAGACCCAGTACTTC. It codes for CASSPGPSGRMETQYF.

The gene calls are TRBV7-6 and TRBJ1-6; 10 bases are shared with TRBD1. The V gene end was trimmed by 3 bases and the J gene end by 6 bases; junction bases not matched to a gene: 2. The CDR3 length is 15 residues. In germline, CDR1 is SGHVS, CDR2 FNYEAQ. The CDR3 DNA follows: TGTGCCAGCAGCTTGGGGACAGGGGTTAATTCACCCCTCCACTTT. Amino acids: CASSLGTGVNSPLHF.

The CDR3 DNA is TGTGCCAGCAGTTACTCCCCGGCTTACAATGAGCAGTTCTTC. It specifies CASSYSPAYNEQFF. The V call is TRBV6-2 or TRBV6-3, the J call TRBJ2-1; D is undetermined. The ends were cut back, 0 bases at V and 4 bases at J, with 7 bases in the middle. The CDR3 contains 14 residues. The germline V gene encodes CDR1 MNHEY and CDR2 SVGEGT.

The CDR3 DNA follows: TGTGCCAGCAGACACGGACAGGGCAACGACAATGAGCAGTTCTTC. Its translation is CASRHGQGNDNEQFF. The genes are TRBV6-1 and TRBJ2-1; TRBD1 agrees at 8 bases. In germline, CDR1 is MNHNS, CDR2 SASEGT. With V trimmed by 6 bases and J by 5 bases, 9 bases remained unmatched. The CDR3 extends over 15 amino acids.

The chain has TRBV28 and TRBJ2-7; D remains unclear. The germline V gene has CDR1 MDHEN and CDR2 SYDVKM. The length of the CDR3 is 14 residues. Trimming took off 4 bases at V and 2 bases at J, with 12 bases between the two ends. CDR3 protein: CASSWQQDPYEQYF. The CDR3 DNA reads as TGTGCCAGCAGTTGGCAGCAGGACCCCTACGAGCAGTACTTC.

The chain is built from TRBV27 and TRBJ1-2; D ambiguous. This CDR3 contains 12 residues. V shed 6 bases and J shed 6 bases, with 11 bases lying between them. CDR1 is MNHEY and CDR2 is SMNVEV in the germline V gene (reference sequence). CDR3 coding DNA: TGTGCCAGCAGCCCCGACGGAGATGGCTACACCTTC. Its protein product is CASSPDGDGYTF.

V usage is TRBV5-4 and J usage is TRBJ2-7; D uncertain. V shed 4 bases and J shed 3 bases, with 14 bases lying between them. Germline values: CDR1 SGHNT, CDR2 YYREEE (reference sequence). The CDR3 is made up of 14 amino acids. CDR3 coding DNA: TGTGCCAGCAGCGCTTCGGGCCAAAACTACGAGCAGTACTTC. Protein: CASSASGQNYEQYF.

This CDR3 is CASSPLGGSSYEQYF. DNA of the CDR3: TGTGCCAGTAGCCCCCTTGGGGGGAGCTCCTACGAGCAGTACTTC. The rearrangement links TRBV19 to TRBJ2-7; a weak D match, TRBD2 (6 bases). Germline CDR1 and CDR2: LNHDA and SQIVND (reference sequence). This CDR3 has 15 amino acids. V lost 6 bases and J 0 bases, leaving 15 bases between the germline ends.

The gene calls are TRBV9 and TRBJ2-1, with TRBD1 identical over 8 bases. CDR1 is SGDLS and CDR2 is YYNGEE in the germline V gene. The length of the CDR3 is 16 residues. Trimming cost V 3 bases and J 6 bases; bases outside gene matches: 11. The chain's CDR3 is CASSARYRGVANEQFF. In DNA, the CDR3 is TGTGCCAGCAGCGCCCGGTACAGGGGGGTAGCCAATGAGCAGTTCTTC.